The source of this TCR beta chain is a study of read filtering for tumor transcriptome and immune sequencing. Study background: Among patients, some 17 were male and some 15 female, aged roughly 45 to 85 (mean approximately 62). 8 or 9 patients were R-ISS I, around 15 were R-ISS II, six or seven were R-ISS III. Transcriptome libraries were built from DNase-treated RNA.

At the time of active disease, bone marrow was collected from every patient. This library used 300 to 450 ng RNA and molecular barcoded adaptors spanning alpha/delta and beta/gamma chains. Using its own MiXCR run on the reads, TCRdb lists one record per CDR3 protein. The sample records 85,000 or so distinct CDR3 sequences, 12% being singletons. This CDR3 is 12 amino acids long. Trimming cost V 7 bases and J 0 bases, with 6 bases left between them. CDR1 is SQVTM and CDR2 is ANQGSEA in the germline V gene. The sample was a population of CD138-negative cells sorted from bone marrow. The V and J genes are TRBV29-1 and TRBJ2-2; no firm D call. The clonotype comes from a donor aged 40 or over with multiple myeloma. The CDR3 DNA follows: TGCAGCGCCGGAGCGAACACCGGGGAGCTGTTTTTT. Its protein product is CSAGANTGELFF.